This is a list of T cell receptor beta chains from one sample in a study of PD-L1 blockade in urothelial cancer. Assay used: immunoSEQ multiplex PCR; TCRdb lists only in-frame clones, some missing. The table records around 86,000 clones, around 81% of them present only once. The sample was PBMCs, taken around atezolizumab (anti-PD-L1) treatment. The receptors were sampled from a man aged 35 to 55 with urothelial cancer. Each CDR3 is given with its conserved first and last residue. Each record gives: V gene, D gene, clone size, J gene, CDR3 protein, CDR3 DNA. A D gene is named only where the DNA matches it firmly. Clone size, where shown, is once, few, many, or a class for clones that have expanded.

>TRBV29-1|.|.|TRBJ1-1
CSVRSGLNTEAFF
TGCAGCGTTCGATCAGGGTTAAACACTGAAGCTTTCTTT
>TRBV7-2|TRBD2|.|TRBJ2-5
CASSLPQAGGPVKKETQYF
TGTGCCAGCAGCTTACCCCAAGCGGGAGGGCCGGTTAAGAAGGAGACCCAGTACTTC
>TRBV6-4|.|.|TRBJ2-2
CASSRQLRTGELFF
TGTGCCAGCTCGAGACAGCTACGCACCGGGGAGCTGTTTTTT
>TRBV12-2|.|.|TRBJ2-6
CASRSVPGHLFSGANVLTF
TGTGCAAGTCGCTCGGTGCCGGGACACCTCTTCTCTGGGGCCAACGTCCTGACTTTC
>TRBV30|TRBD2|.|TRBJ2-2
CAWSVLAGDTGELFF
TGTGCCTGGAGTGTACTAGCGGGAGACACCGGGGAGCTGTTTTTT
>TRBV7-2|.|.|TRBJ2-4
CASSFGALAKNIQYF
TGTGCCAGCAGCTTTGGGGCCCTAGCCAAAAACATTCAGTACTTC
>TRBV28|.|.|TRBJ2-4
CASRSSGPGSLAKNIQYF
TGTGCCAGCAGATCCTCCGGACCGGGGAGTCTAGCCAAAAACATTCAGTACTTC
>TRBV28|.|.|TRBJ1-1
CASRTLQGSTFF
TGTGCCAGCAGGACTTTGCAGGGTAGTACTTTCTTT
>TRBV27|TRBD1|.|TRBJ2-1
CASSLEGASDYNEQFF
TGTGCCAGCAGTTTAGAGGGGGCCTCCGACTACAATGAGCAGTTCTTC
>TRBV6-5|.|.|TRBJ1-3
CASRPPGLENTIYF
TGTGCCAGCAGGCCCCCGGGATTGGAAAACACCATATATTTT
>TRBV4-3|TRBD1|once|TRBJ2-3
CASSQDLGQGVSSTDTQYF
TGCGCCAGCAGCCAAGACTTGGGACAGGGGGTTTCTAGCACAGATACGCAGTATTTT
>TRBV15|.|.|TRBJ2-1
CATLNSYNEQFF
TGTGCCACGCTAAACTCCTACAATGAGCAGTTCTTC
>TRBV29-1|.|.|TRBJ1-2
CSVVTGPFYGYTF
TGCAGCGTTGTTACGGGTCCTTTCTATGGCTACACCTTC
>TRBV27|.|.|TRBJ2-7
CASRLPQSTYEQYF
TGTGCCAGCAGACTCCCCCAAAGTACCTACGAGCAGTACTTC
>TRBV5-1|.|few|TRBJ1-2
CASSLGQSYGYTF
TGCGCCAGCAGCTTGGGACAGAGCTATGGCTACACCTTC
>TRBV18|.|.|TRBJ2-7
CASSRQGKSYEQYF
TGTGCCAGCTCCCGGCAGGGGAAGTCCTACGAGCAGTACTTC
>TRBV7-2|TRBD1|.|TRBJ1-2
CASSLGQTNYGYTF
TGTGCCAGCAGCTTGGGACAGACCAACTATGGCTACACCTTC
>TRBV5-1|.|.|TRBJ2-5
CASSFNDGSQETQYF
TGCGCCAGCAGCTTCAACGACGGGAGCCAAGAGACCCAGTACTTC
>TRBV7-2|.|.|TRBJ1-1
CASSLTTGKAFF
TGTGCCAGCAGCTTAACAACAGGGAAAGCTTTCTTT
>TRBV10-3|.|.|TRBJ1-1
CAISELGGGRTEAFF
TGTGCCATCAGTGAGTTAGGGGGAGGGAGGACTGAAGCTTTCTTT
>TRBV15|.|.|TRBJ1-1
CATSRDPKSNTEAFF
TGTGCCACCAGCAGAGATCCTAAATCGAACACTGAAGCTTTCTTT
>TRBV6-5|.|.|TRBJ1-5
CASKRTTYSNQPQHF
TGTGCCAGCAAACGGACAACGTATAGCAATCAGCCCCAGCATTTT